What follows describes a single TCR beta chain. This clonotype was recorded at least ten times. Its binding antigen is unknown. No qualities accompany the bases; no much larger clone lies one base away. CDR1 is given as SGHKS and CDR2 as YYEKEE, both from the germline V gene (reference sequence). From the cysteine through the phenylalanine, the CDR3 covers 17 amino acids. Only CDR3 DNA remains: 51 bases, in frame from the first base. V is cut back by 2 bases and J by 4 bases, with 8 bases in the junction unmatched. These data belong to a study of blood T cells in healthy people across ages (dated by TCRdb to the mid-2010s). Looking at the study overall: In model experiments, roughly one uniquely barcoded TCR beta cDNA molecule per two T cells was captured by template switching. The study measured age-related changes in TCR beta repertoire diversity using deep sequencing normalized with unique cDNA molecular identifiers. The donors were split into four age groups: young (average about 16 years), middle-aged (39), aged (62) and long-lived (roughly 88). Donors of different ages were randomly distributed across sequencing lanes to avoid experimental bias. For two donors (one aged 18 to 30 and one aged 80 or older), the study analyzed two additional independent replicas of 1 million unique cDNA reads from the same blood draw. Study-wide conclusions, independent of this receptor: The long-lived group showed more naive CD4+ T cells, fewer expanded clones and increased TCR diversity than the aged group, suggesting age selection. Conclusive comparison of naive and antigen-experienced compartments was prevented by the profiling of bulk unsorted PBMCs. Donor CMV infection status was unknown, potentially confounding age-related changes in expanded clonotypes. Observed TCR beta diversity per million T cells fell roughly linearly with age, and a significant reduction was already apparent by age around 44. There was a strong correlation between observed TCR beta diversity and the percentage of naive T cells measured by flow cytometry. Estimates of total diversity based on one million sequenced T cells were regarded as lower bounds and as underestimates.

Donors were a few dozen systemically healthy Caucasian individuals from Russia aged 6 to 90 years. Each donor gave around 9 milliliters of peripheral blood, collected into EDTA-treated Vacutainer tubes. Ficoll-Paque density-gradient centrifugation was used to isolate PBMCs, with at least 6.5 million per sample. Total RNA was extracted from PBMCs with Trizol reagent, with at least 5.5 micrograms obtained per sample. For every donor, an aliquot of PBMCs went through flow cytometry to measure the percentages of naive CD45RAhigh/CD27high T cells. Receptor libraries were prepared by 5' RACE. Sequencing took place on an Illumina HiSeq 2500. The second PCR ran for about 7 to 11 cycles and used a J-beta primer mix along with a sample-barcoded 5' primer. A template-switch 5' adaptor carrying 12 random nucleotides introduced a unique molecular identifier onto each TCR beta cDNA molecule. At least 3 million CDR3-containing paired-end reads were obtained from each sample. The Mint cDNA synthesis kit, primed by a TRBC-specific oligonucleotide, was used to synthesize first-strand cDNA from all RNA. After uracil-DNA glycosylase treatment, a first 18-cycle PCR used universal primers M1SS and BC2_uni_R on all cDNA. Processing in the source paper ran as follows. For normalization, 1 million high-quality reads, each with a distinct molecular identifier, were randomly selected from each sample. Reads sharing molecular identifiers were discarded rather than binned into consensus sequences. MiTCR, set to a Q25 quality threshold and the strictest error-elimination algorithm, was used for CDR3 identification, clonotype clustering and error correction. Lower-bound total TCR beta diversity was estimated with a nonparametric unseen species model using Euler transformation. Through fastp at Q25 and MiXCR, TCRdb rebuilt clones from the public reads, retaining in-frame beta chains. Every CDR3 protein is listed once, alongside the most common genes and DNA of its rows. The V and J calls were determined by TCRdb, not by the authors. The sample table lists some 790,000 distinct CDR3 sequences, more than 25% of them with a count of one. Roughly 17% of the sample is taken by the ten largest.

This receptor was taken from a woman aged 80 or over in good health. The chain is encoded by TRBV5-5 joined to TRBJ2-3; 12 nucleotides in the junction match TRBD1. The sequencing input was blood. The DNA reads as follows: TGTGCCAGCAGCTTCTTTCCCGGGACAGGGGGCTCAGATACGCAGTATTTT. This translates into CASSFFPGTGGSDTQYF.